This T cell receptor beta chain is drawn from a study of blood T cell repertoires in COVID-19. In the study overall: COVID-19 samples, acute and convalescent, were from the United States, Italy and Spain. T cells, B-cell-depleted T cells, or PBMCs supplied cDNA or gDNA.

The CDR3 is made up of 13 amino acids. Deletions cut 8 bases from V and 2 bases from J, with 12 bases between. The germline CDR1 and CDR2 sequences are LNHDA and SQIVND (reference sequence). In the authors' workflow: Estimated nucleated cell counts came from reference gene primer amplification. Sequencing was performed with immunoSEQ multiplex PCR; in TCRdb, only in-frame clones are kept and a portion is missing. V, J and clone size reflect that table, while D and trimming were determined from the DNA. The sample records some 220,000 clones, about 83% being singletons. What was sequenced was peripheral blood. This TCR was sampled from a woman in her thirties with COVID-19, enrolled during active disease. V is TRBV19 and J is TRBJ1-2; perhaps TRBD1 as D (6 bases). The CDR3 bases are TGTGCCAGTCAGATCGGACAGAACTATGGCTACACCTTC. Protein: CASQIGQNYGYTF.